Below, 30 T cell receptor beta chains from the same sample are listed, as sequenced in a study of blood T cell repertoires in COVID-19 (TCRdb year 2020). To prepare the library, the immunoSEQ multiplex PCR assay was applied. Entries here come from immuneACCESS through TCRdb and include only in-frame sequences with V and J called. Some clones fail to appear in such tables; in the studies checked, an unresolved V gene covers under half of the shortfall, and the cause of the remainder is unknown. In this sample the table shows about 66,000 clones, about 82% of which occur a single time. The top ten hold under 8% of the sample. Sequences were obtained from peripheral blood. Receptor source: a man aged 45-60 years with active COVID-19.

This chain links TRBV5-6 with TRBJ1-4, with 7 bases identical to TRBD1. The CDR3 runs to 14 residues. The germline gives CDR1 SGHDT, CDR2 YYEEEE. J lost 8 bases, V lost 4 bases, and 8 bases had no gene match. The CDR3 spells CASSPRGSWEKLFF. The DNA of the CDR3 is TGTGCCAGCAGCCCCAGGGGGTCATGGGAAAAACTGTTTTTT.

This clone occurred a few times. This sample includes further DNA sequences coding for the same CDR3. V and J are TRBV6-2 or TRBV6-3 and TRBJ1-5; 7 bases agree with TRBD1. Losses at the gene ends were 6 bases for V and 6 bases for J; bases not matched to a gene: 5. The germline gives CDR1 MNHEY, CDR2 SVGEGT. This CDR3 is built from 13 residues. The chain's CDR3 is CASSRQGTQPQHF. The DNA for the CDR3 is TGTGCCAGCAGCCGACAGGGAACTCAGCCCCAGCATTTT.

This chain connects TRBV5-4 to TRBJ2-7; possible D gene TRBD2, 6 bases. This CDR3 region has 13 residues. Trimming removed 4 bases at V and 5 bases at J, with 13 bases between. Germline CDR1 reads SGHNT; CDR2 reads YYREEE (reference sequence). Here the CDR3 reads CASSRTTFDEQYF. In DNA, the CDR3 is TGTGCCAGCAGCCGGACTACGTTTGACGAGCAGTACTTC.

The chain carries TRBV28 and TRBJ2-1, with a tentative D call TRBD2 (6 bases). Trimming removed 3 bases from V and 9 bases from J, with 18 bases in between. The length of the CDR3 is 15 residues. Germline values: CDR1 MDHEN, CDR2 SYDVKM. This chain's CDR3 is CASSFAVAEVGEQFF. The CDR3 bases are TGTGCCAGCAGTTTTGCGGTAGCGGAGGTGGGTGAGCAGTTCTTC.

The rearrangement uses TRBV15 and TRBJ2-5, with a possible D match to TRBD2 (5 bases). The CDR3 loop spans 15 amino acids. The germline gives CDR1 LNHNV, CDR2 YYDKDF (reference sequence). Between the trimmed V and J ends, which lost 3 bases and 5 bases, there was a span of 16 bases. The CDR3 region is CATSSPLAGLETQYF. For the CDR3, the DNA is TGTGCCACCAGCAGCCCGCTAGCCGGTTTGGAGACCCAGTACTTC.

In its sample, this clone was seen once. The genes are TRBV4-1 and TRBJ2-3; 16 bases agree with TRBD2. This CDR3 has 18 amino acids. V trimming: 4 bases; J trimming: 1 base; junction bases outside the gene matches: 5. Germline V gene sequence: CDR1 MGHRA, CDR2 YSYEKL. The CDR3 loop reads CASSPGTSGGAGTDTQYF. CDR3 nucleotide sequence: TGCGCCAGCAGCCCCGGGACTAGCGGGGGGGCCGGCACAGATACGCAGTATTTT.

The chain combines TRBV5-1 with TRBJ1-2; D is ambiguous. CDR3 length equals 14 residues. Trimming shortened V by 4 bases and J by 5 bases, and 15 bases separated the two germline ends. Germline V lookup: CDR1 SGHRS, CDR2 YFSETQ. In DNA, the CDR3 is TGCGCCAGCAGCCTTCAGTCATTCGTATATGGCTACACCTTC. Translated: CASSLQSFVYGYTF.

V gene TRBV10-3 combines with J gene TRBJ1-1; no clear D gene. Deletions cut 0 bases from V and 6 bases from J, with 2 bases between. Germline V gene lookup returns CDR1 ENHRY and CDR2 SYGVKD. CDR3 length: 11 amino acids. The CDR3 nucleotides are TGTGCCATCAGTGAGTCCGCTGAAGCTTTCTTT. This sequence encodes CAISESAEAFF.

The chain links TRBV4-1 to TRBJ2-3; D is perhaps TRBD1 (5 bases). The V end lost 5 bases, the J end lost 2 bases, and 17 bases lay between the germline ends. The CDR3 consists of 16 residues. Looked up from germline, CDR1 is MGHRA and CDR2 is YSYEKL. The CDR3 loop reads CASSSQGRVDTDTQYF. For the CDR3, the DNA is TGCGCCAGCAGCTCTCAAGGCAGGGTAGACACAGATACGCAGTATTTT.

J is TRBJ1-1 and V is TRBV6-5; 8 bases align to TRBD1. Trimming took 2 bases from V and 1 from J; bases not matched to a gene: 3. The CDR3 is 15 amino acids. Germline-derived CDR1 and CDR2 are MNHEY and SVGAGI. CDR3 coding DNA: TGTGCCAGCAGTTACAAGGGGACAGGGAACACTGAAGCTTTCTTT. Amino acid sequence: CASSYKGTGNTEAFF.

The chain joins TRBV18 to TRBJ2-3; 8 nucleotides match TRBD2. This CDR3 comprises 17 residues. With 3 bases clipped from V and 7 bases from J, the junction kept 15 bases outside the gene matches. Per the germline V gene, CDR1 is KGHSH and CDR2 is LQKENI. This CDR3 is CASSPRTSGGGINTQYF. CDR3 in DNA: TGTGCCAGCTCACCCCGTACTAGCGGAGGGGGGATAAATACGCAGTATTTT.

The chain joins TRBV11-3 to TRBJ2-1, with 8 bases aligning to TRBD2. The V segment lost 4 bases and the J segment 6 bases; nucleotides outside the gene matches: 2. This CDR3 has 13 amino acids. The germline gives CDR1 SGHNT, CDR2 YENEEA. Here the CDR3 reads CASSSGGVNEQFF. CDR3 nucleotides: TGTGCCAGCAGCTCGGGGGGGGTCAATGAGCAGTTCTTC.

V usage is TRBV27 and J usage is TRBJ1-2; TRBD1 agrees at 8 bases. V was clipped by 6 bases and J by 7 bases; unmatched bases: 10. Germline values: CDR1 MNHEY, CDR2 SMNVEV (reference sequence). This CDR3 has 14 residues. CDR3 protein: CASRATPGTGGYTF. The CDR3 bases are TGTGCCAGCAGGGCGACCCCAGGGACAGGTGGCTACACCTTC.

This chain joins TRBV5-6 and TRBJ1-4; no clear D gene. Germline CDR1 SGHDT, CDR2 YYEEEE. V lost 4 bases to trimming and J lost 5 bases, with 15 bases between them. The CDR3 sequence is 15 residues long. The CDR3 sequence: CASSQRSGWNEKLFF. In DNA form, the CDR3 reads TGTGCCAGCAGCCAGCGTTCGGGGTGGAATGAAAAACTGTTTTTT.

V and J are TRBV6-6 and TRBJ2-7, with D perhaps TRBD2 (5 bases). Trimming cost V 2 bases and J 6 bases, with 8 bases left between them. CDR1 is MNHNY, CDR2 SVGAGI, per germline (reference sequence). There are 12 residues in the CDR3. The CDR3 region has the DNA TGTGCCAGCAGTTACCTCCGGGGCGAGCAGTACGTC. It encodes CASSYLRGEQYV.

The CDR3 DNA follows: TGTGCCAGCAGTCCGCCCGAACTAACCGGCAATGAGCAGTTCTTC. Translation: CASSPPELTGNEQFF. The chain combines TRBV3-1 (or the pseudogene TRBV3-2) with TRBJ2-1; the D is unclear. CDR1 and CDR2 from the germline V gene are LGHDT and YNNKEL (reference sequence). V lost 6 bases to trimming and J lost 6 bases, with 18 bases between them. CDR3 length: 15 amino acids.

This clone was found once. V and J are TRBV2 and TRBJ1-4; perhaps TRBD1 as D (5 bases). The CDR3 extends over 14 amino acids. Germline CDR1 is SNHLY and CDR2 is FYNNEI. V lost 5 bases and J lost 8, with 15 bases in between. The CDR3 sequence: CASSSGQGREKLFF. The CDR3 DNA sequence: TGTGCCAGCAGTTCCGGGCAGGGTAGGGAAAAACTGTTTTTT.

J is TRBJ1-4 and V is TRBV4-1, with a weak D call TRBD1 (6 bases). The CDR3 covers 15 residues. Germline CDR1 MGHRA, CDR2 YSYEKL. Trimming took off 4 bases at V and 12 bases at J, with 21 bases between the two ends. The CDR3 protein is CASSRGTLNTDQLFF. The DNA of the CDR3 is TGCGCCAGCAGCCGTGGGACACTCAATACGGATCAACTGTTTTTT.

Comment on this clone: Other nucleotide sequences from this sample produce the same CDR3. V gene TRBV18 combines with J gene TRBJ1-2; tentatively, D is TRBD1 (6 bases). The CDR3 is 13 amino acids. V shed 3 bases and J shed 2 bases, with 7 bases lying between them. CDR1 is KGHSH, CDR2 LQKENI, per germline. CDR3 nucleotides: TGTGCCAGCTCACCCGACAGGAACTATGGCTACACCTTC. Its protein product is CASSPDRNYGYTF.

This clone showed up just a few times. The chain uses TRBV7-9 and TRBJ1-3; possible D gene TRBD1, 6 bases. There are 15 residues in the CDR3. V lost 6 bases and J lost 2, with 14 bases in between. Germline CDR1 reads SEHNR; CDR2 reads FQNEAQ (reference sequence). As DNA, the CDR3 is TGTGCCAGCAGTCCAGCCTGGGGGCCTGGAAACACCATATATTTT. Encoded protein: CASSPAWGPGNTIYF.

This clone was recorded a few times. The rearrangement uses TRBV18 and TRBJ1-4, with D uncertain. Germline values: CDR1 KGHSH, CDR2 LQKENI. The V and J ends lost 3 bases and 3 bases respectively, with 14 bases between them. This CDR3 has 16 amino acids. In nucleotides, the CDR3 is TGTGCCAGCTCACCGGCAGGCGGGCTCGCTAATGAAAAACTGTTTTTT. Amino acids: CASSPAGGLANEKLFF.

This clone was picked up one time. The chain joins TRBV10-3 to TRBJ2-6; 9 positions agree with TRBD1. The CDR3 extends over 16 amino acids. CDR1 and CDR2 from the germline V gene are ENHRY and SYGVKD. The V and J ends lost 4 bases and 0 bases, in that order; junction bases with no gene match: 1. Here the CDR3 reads CAISVTGGSGANVLTF. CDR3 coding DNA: TGTGCCATCAGTGTGACAGGGGGCTCTGGGGCCAACGTCCTGACTTTC.

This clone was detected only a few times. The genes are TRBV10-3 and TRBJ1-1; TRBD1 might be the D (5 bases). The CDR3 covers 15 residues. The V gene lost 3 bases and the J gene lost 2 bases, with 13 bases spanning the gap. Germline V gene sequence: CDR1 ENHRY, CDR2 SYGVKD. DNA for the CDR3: TGTGCCATCAGTGAATTGGGGACTGATAACACTGAAGCTTTCTTT. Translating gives CAISELGTDNTEAFF.

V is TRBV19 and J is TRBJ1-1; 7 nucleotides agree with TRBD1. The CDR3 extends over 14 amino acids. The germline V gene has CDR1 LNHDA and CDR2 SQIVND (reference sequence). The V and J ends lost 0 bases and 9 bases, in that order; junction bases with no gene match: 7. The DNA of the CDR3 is TGTGCCAGTAGTATAGACCCCGACAGGGAACAAGCTTTCTTT. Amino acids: CASSIDPDREQAFF.

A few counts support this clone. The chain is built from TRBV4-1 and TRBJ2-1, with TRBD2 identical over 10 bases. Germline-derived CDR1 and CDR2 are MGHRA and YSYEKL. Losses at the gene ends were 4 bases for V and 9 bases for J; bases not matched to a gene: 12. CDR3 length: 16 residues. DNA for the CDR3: TGCGCCAGCAGCCCTTTAGCCAGCGGGGGGGCCGTTGAGCAGTTCTTC. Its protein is CASSPLASGGAVEQFF.

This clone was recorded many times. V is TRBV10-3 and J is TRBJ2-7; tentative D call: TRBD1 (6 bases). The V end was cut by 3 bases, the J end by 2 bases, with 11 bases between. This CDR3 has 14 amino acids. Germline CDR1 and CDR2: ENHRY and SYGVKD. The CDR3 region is CAISDWDMPYEQYF. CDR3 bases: TGTGCCATCAGTGACTGGGACATGCCCTACGAGCAGTACTTC.

The CDR3 loop is CASSLAGTNQPQHF. The DNA of the CDR3 is TGTGCCAGCAGCTTGGCAGGTACCAATCAGCCCCAGCATTTT. The V gene is TRBV5-4, the J gene TRBJ1-5; D not resolved. Between the trimmed V and J ends, which lost 0 bases and 3 bases, there was a span of 7 bases. The CDR3 spans 14 residues. Germline V CDR1 and CDR2: SGHNT, YYREEE (reference sequence).

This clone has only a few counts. The CDR3 loop is CASSHPPTKEKLFF. CDR3 DNA sequence: TGTGCCAGCAGCCACCCACCGACAAAGGAAAAACTGTTTTTT. The chain uses TRBV7-9 and TRBJ1-4; no clear D gene. V lost 5 bases and J lost 8, with 15 bases in between. Germline CDR1 and CDR2: SEHNR and FQNEAQ (reference sequence). This CDR3 region has 14 residues.

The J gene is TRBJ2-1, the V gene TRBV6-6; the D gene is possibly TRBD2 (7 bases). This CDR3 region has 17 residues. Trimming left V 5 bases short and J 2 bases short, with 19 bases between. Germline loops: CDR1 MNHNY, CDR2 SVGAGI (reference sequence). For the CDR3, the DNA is TGTGCCAGCAGTCCTCTGGGGGGGCGGTCTCCCTACAATGAGCAGTTCTTC. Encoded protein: CASSPLGGRSPYNEQFF.

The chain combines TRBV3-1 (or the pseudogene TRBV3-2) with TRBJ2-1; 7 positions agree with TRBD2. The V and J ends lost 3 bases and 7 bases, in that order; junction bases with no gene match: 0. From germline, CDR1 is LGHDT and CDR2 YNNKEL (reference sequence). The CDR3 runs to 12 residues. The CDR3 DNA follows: TGTGCCAGCAGCCAGGGAGGGAATGAGCAGTTCTTC. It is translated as CASSQGGNEQFF.